These 3 T cell receptor beta chains came from one sample sequenced in a study of cytomegalovirus exposure and HLA in healthy donors. This PCR relied on a set of 60 Vbeta primers and 13 Jbeta primers. The method was immunoSEQ multiplex PCR; TCRdb's version includes in-frame clones alone and lacks a portion of them. The sample includes about 160,000 clones, around four fifths of them seen just once. The sequenced sample consisted of PBMCs. Receptor source: a man between 18 and 35 years old in good health and CMV-seronegative.

The genes are TRBV28 and TRBJ1-2, with 9 bases lining up with TRBD1. The ends lost 5 bases at V and 4 bases at J; junction bases unmatched: 2. The CDR3 has 13 amino acids. The germline V gene encodes CDR1 MDHEN and CDR2 SYDVKM. Here the CDR3 reads CASSTGGGYGYTF. As DNA, the CDR3 is TGTGCCAGCAGTACAGGGGGCGGCTATGGCTACACCTTC.

The chain links TRBV5-1 to TRBJ1-3; 7 bases map to TRBD1. J lost 0 bases, V lost 4 bases, and 7 bases had no gene match. Germline CDR1 SGHRS, CDR2 YFSETQ. The CDR3 has 16 amino acids. CDR3 loop: CASSTTGAHSGNTIYF. Written as DNA, the CDR3 is TGCGCCAGCAGCACTACAGGGGCTCACTCTGGAAACACCATATATTTT.

The V call is TRBV15, the J call TRBJ2-1; 9 nucleotides agree with TRBD1. The junction had 4 bases not matched to a gene; V was cut back by 3 bases and J by 7 bases. Per germline, CDR1 LNHNV and CDR2 YYDKDF (reference sequence). The CDR3 loop spans 14 amino acids. CDR3 DNA: TGTGCCACCAGCAGTGGGACAGGGCAGAATGAGCAGTTCTTC. Translating it yields CATSSGTGQNEQFF.